One and the same sample provided the 8 T cell receptor beta chains below, sequenced in a study of monozygotic twins with inflammatory bowel disease. TCRdb reanalyzed the 5' RACE reads, giving one entry per CDR3 protein sequence and no DNA. This sample lists about 160,000 distinct CDR3 sequences; its ten largest clones have under 3.5%. Specimen: blood. The receptors stem from a human donor with ulcerative colitis or Crohn's disease, or a healthy co-twin of an affected twin (not recorded which).

The rearrangement joins TRBV5-1 to TRBJ2-1; no DNA is available, so the TRBD2 call from TCRdb remains unchecked. The CDR3 is made up of 16 amino acids. Germline values: CDR1 SGHRS, CDR2 YFSETQ. CDR3 sequence reads: CASSGGLVGLYNEQFF.

This sequence joins TRBV12-3 or TRBV12-4 and TRBJ1-5; with no DNA, the TCRdb D assignment of TRBD1 cannot be verified. The CDR3 runs to 17 residues. The CDR3 region is CASSSIQGIRSNQPQHF.

J is TRBJ2-7 and V is TRBV11-2. In germline, CDR1 is SGHAT, CDR2 FQNNGV. CDR3 length: 15 residues. The CDR3 spells CASSRDGRTPYEQYF.

The V and J genes are TRBV28 and TRBJ2-7; the D call from TCRdb, TRBD1, cannot be confirmed without DNA. Germline CDR1 reads MDHEN; CDR2 reads SYDVKM. The CDR3 runs 14 residues. The CDR3 region is CASSPVSRSYEQYF.

The chain joins TRBV19 to TRBJ2-2; the TCRdb call, TRBD2, lacks DNA for checking. Germline CDR1 reads LNHDA; CDR2 reads SQIVND (reference sequence). The length of the CDR3 is 15 residues. CDR3 loop: CASSRGGSWAGELFF.

The J gene is TRBJ1-1, the V gene TRBV5-1; the D call of TRBD1 rests on TCRdb alone, since no DNA is present to check it. Germline V gene sequence: CDR1 SGHRS, CDR2 YFSETQ. The CDR3 covers 13 residues. CDR3 sequence: CASSFYRGTEAFF. The variable domain in full, completed from reference TRBV5-1 and TRBJ1-1, reads KAGVTQTPRYLIKTRGQQVTLSCSPISGHRSVSWYQQTPGQGLQFLFEYFSETQRNKGNFPGRFSGRQFSNSRSEMNVSTLELGDSALYLCASSFYRGTEAFFGQGTRLTVV.

The chain combines TRBV5-4 with TRBJ2-3; TCRdb's D call, TRBD2, is unchecked because there is no DNA. CDR1 SGHNT and CDR2 YYREEE come from the germline V gene (reference sequence). This CDR3 has 14 amino acids. The chain's CDR3 is CASSMGLVTDTQYF.

The chain carries TRBV24-1 and TRBJ2-3; there is no DNA to check the TCRdb D call of TRBD2. CDR3 size: 17 residues. Per the germline V gene, CDR1 is KGHDR and CDR2 is SFDVKD. The CDR3 sequence: CATSDSLGTTSTDTQYF.